This T cell receptor (beta chain) was identified during a study of OX40 agonist ivuxolimab in advanced cancers. Study context: All patients had ivuxolimab intravenously every 2 weeks at 0.01 to 10 mg/kg. Hepatocellular carcinoma, melanoma, renal cell or head and neck cancer affected the dose-escalation patients. Age averaged around 60 years (range about 23 to 85), and roughly 82% were male. Overall study findings and caveats: Doses of 0.1 to 3.0 mg/kg were accompanied by clonal expansion of CD4+ and CD8+ blood T cells by week 6.

With respect to this clone: The antigen is unknown.

Repertoires were generated with immunoSEQ multiplex PCR, while TCRdb's copy carries only in-frame clones and drops some. The sample records tens of thousands of clones, 92% being singletons. The germline V and J ends were trimmed by 0 bases and 5 bases, with 13 bases remaining between them. Germline V CDR1 and CDR2: KGHSH, LQKENI. There are 15 residues in the CDR3. J is TRBJ1-1 and V is TRBV18; D is ambiguous. Sequences were derived from CD4+ or CD8+ T cells sorted from blood, sampled in a trial of the OX40 agonist ivuxolimab. The source of this sequence is an adult with an advanced solid tumor such as melanoma, head and neck, liver or kidney cancer. This CDR3 is CASSPPLTSGTEAFF. CDR3 bases: TGTGCCAGCTCACCACCGTTGACTAGTGGGACTGAAGCTTTCTTT.